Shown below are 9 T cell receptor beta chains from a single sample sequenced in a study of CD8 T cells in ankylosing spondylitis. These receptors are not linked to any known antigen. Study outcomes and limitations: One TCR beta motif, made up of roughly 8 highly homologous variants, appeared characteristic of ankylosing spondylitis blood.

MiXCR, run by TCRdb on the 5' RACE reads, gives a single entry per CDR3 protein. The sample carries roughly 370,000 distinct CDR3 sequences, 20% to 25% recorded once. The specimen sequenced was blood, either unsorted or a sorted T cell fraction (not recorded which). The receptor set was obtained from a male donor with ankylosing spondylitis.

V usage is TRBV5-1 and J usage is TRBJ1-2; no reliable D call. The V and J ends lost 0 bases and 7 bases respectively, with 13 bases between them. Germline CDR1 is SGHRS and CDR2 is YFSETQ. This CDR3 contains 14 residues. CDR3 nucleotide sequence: TGCGCCAGCAGCTTGGGTGTCTTTGATGGTGGCTACACCTTC. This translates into CASSLGVFDGGYTF. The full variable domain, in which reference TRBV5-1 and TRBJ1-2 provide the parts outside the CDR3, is KAGVTQTPRYLIKTRGQQVTLSCSPISGHRSVSWYQQTPGQGLQFLFEYFSETQRNKGNFPGRFSGRQFSNSRSEMNVSTLELGDSALYLCASSLGVFDGGYTFGSGTRLTVV.

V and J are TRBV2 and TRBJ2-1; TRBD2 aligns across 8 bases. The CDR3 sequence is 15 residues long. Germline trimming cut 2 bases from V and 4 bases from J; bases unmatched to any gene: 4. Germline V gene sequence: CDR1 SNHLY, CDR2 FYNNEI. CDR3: CASSELREVYNEQFF. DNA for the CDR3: TGTGCCAGCAGTGAACTGCGGGAGGTATACAATGAGCAGTTCTTC. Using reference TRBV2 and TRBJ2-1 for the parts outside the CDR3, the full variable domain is EPEVTQTPSHQVTQMGQEVILRCVPISNHLYFYWYRQILGQKVEFLVSFYNNEISEKSEIFDDQFSVERPDGSNFTLKIRSTKLEDSAMYFCASSELREVYNEQFFGPGTRLTVL.

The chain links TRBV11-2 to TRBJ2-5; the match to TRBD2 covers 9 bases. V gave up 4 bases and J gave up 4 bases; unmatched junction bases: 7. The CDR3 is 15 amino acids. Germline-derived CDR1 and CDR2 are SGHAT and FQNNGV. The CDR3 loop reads CASSWAGGPGETQYF. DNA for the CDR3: TGTGCCAGCAGCTGGGCGGGAGGGCCCGGAGAGACCCAGTACTTC.

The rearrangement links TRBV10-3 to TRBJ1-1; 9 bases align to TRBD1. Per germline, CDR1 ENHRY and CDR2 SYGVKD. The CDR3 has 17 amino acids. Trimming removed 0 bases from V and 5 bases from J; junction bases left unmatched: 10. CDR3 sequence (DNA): TGTGCCATCAGTGAGTCTGAGGACAGGGGCGGTAGGACTGAAGCTTTCTTT. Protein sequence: CAISESEDRGGRTEAFF.

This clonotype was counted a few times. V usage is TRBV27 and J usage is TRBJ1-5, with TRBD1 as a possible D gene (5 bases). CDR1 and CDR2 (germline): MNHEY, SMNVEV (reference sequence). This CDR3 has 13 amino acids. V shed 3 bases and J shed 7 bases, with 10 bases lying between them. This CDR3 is CASSFRGGQPQHF. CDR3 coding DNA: TGTGCCAGCAGTTTCCGGGGCGGGCAGCCCCAGCATTTT.

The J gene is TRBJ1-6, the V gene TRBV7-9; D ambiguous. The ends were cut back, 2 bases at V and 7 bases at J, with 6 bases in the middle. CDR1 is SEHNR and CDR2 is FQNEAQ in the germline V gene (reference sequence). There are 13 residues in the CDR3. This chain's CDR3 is CASSLKENSPLHF. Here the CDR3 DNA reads TGTGCCAGCAGCTTAAAGGAAAATTCACCCCTCCACTTT.

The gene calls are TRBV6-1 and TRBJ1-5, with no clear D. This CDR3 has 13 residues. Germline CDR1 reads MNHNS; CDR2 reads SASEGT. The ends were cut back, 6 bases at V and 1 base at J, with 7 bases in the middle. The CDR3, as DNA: TGTGCCAGCAGCCAAAGGAGCAATCAGCCCCAGCATTTT. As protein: CASSQRSNQPQHF.

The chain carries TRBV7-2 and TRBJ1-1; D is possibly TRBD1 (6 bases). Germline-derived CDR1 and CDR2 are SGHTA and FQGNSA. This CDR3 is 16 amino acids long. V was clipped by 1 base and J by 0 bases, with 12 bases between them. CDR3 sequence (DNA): TGTGCCAGCAGCTTAGTGGGGGGCAGAGTGAACACTGAAGCTTTCTTT. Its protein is CASSLVGGRVNTEAFF.

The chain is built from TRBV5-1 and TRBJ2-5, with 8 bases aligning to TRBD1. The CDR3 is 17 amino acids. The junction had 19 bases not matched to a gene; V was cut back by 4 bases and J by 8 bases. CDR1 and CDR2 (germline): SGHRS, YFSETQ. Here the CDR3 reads CASSQIPSGTGPNTQYF. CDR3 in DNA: TGCGCCAGCAGCCAAATTCCCTCCGGGACAGGCCCCAACACCCAGTACTTC. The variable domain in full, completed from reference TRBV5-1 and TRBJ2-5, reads KAGVTQTPRYLIKTRGQQVTLSCSPISGHRSVSWYQQTPGQGLQFLFEYFSETQRNKGNFPGRFSGRQFSNSRSEMNVSTLELGDSALYLCASSQIPSGTGPNTQYFGPGTRLLVL.